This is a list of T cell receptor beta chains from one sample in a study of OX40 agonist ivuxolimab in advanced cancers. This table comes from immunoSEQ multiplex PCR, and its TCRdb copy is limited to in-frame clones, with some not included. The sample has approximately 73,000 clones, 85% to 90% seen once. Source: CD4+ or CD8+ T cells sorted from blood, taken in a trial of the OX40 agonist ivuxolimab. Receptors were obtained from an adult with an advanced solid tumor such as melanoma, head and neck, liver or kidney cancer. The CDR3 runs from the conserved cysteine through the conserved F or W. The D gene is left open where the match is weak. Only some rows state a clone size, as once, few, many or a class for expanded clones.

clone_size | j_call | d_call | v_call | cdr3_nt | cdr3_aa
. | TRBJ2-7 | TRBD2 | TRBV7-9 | TGTGCCAGCAGTCTCGGGACTAGCGGGACCGAGCAGTACTTC | CASSLGTSGTEQYF
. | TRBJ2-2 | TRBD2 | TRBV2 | TGTGCCACCCCGCGGCGGGGGAGTGGGACCGGGGAGCTGTTTTTT | CATPRRGSGTGELFF
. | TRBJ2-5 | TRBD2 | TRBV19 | TGTGCCAGTAGTGCCCAGGGGCCGGGGGGGGAGACCCAGTACTTC | CASSAQGPGGETQYF
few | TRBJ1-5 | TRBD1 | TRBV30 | TGTGCCTGGAGTGTACGTTTAACGGGACAGGGCAATCAGCCCCAGCATTTT | CAWSVRLTGQGNQPQHF
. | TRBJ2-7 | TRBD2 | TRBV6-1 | TGTGCCAGCAGTGACGCCGGGACTAGTGGGTACGAGCAGTACTTC | CASSDAGTSGYEQYF
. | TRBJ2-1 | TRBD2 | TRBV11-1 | TGTGCCAGCAGAGTAGCGGGGGGGAATGAGCAGTTCTTC | CASRVAGGNEQFF
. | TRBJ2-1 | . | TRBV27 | TGTGCCAGCAGTTTCCTGGGGTGGTGGCATGGTGGGCAGCAGTTCTTC | CASSFLGWWHGGQQFF
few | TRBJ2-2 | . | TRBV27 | TGTGCCAGCAGTTTTAACACCGGGGAGCTGTTTTTT | CASSFNTGELFF
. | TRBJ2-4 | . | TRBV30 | TGTGCCTGGAGAGAACACAAAAACATTCAGTACTTC | CAWREHKNIQYF
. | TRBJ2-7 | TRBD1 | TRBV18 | TGTGCCAGCTCACCCGGGACAGGGGGCTACGAGCAGTACTTC | CASSPGTGGYEQYF
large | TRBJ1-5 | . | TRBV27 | TGTGCCAGCAGTTTCCGGAGGAATCAGCCCCAGCATTTT | CASSFRRNQPQHF